This T cell receptor beta chain was recovered during a study of tumor-infiltrating lymphocytes in primary liver carcinoma. Study results and caveats: The study found only about 7.5-24% of top clones in all five tumor regions.

A remark on this clonotype: The antigen remains unidentified.

Scientists recovered RNA and DNA together from approximately 20-30 mg of unsorted bulk tissue. The CDR3 extends over 12 amino acids. Germline V lookup: CDR1 SQVTM, CDR2 ANQGSEA. A primer in the constant region served to generate TCR beta cDNA from 500 ng of total RNA. The TCR beta library was amplified through three nested multiplex PCR rounds in a modified ARM-PCR procedure. With TRBV1-TRBV30 forward primers and a C-beta reverse primer, the first two PCR rounds were run for roughly 9 cycles each. TCRdb re-called the multiplex PCR reads with MiXCR, one entry per CDR3 protein. The sample holds roughly 120,000 distinct CDR3 sequences, 50% to 65% seen once.

The V gene is TRBV29-1, the J gene TRBJ2-5; D call uncertain. The J call is in doubt because the DNA end fits TRBJ2-1 better. The receptor's source is a woman aged 60-70 years with primary liver carcinoma and hepatitis B virus infection. The specimen was liver tumor tissue from sampling region 1. Stated subset: tumor region T1, superior pole. DNA of the CDR3: TGCAGCGTTGAATTACCCAAGGAGACCCAGTTCTTC. This encodes CSVELPKETQFF.